This entry lists 19 T cell receptor beta chains sequenced from one sample in a study of cytomegalovirus exposure and HLA in healthy donors. Primers: 60 Vbeta forward and 13 Jbeta reverse. The assay was immunoSEQ multiplex PCR, and TCRdb's table has in-frame clones only and misses some. The sample has 150,000 to 200,000 clones; about 9.4% are singletons. The material sequenced was PBMCs. These receptors were obtained from a woman in her thirties in good health and CMV-seropositive.

There are a few counts of this clone. CDR3 loop: CASSSTGQAYGYTF. The CDR3 DNA reads as TGTGCCAGCAGTTCCACAGGACAAGCCTATGGCTACACCTTC. The rearrangement uses TRBV6-6 and TRBJ1-2; D is perhaps TRBD1 (5 bases). This CDR3 has 14 residues. V gave up 4 bases and J gave up 4 bases, with 13 bases separating them. Germline CDR1 reads MNHNY; CDR2 reads SVGAGI (reference sequence).

A note on this clone: Lacking the conserved final phenylalanine or tryptophan, this CDR3 likely reflects a read error. The gene calls are TRBV27 and TRBJ1-1, with D possibly matching TRBD1 (5 bases). This CDR3 is built from 15 residues. Germline V CDR1 and CDR2: MNHEY, SMNVEV (reference sequence). CDR3 sequence reads: CASSLSRTLKTEAFL. The CDR3 DNA reads TGTGCCAGCAGTTTATCGAGGACACTGAAAACTGAAGCTTTCTTG.

The V call is TRBV5-6, the J call TRBJ2-2, with D unclear. The V gene lost 0 bases and the J gene lost 0 bases, with 6 bases spanning the gap. Per germline, CDR1 SGHDT and CDR2 YYEEEE. This CDR3 contains 15 residues. The CDR3 is CASSLVQANTGELFF. CDR3 sequence (DNA): TGTGCCAGCAGCTTGGTACAAGCGAACACCGGGGAGCTGTTTTTT.

This chain uses TRBV30 with TRBJ2-7, with 9 positions matching TRBD2. The V gene end was trimmed by 2 bases and the J gene end by 6 bases; junction bases not matched to a gene: 14. Germline values: CDR1 GTSNPN, CDR2 SVGIG (reference sequence). The CDR3 consists of 16 residues. CDR3 in amino acids: CAWSRASGTLRTEQYF. CDR3 coding DNA: TGTGCCTGGAGTAGGGCTAGCGGGACCCTACGGACCGAGCAGTACTTC.

In this sample, this clone turned up a few times. The genes are TRBV7-9 and TRBJ2-7; 8 bases agree with TRBD1. CDR3 length: 14 amino acids. Looked up from germline, CDR1 is SEHNR and CDR2 is FQNEAQ (reference sequence). V shed 1 base and J 6 bases; nucleotides not matched to a gene: 5. This CDR3 reads CASSLGDRGGEQYF. The CDR3 nucleotides read TGTGCCAGCAGCTTAGGTGACAGGGGAGGCGAGCAGTACTTC.

The gene calls are TRBV5-1 and TRBJ1-2; D is possibly TRBD1 (5 bases). V was shortened by 4 bases and J by 4 bases, with 20 bases between the two germline ends. CDR1 and CDR2 (germline): SGHRS, YFSETQ. The CDR3 contains 16 residues. The CDR3 nucleotides are TGCGCCAGCAGCGAGGCCGGGGGTGGCCCCTCCTATGGCTACACCTTC. Amino acids: CASSEAGGGPSYGYTF.

The chain links TRBV27 to TRBJ1-5; tentatively, D is TRBD1 (5 bases). CDR3 size: 13 residues. Deletions cut 3 bases from V and 3 bases from J, with 6 bases between. Germline V gene lookup returns CDR1 MNHEY and CDR2 SMNVEV (reference sequence). CDR3 nucleotides: TGTGCCAGCAGTTTCAGGGACAATCAGCCCCAGCATTTT. Its translation: CASSFRDNQPQHF.

The rearrangement links TRBV5-1 to TRBJ2-7; 7 nucleotides line up with TRBD2. This CDR3 is 12 amino acids long. V lost 6 bases, J lost 7 bases, and 7 bases stayed unmatched. CDR1 and CDR2 (germline): SGHRS, YFSETQ. Here the CDR3 DNA reads TGCGCCAGCATGCGGGAGAGAGGTGAGCAGTACTTC. As protein: CASMRERGEQYF.

This clone has more than one count but fewer than ten. V usage is TRBV15 and J usage is TRBJ2-7; 13 nucleotides agree with TRBD2. Germline CDR1 and CDR2: LNHNV and YYDKDF (reference sequence). This CDR3 comprises 15 residues. V gave up 5 bases and J gave up 5 bases; unmatched junction bases: 6. The CDR3 DNA reads as TGTGCCACCAGCTTTTGGACTAGCGGGAGCAACGAGCAGTACTTC. It is translated as CATSFWTSGSNEQYF.

The rearrangement links TRBV9 to TRBJ1-3; possible D gene TRBD1, 6 bases. V lost 6 bases, J lost 0 bases, and 10 bases lay in between. The V gene's germline CDR1 is SGDLS and CDR2 YYNGEE. CDR3 length: 14 residues. The chain's CDR3 is CASTTGHSGNTIYF. CDR3 sequence (DNA): TGTGCCAGCACCACAGGGCACTCTGGAAACACCATATATTTT.

This clone showed up just a few times. The CDR3 DNA is TGTGCCAGCAGCCAGAGCGGGAGGGCCAATGAGCAGTTCTTC. Translating it yields CASSQSGRANEQFF. The rearrangement links TRBV4-2 to TRBJ2-1, with TRBD2 matching over 10 bases. The CDR3 sequence is 14 residues long. In germline, CDR1 is LGHNA, CDR2 YNFKEQ. The junction had 2 bases not matched to a gene; V was cut back by 3 bases and J by 6 bases.

This clone showed up just a few times. V and J are TRBV6-1 and TRBJ2-3; D is uncertain. This CDR3 region has 12 residues. Looked up from germline, CDR1 is MNHNS and CDR2 is SASEGT. Trimming cost V 3 bases and J 2 bases, with 3 bases left between them. DNA of the CDR3: TGTGCCAGCAGTGACTACACAGATACGCAGTATTTT. Its protein product is CASSDYTDTQYF.

In this sample, this clone turned up a few times. The junction and the germline gene differ at one end; a read error may be behind it. The rearrangement uses TRBV10-2 and TRBJ1-5; D is perhaps TRBD1 (5 bases). In germline, CDR1 is WSHSY, CDR2 SAAADI. This CDR3 comprises 13 residues. The CDR3 protein is CASSEVRDQPQHF. CDR3 sequence (DNA): TGCGCCAGCAGTGAAGTCAGGGATCAACCCCAGCATTTT.

DNA for the CDR3: TGCGCCAGCAGCTTGGACAGGGAAAAACTGTTTTTT. Protein sequence: CASSLDREKLFF. The rearrangement joins TRBV5-1 to TRBJ1-4, with D possibly TRBD1 on 5 matching bases. Germline V gene data show CDR1 as SGHRS and CDR2 as YFSETQ. This CDR3 region has 12 residues. The V end was cut by 0 bases, the J end by 8 bases, with 5 bases between. Combining the CDR3 with reference TRBV5-1 and TRBJ1-4 gives the whole variable domain KAGVTQTPRYLIKTRGQQVTLSCSPISGHRSVSWYQQTPGQGLQFLFEYFSETQRNKGNFPGRFSGRQFSNSRSEMNVSTLELGDSALYLCASSLDREKLFFGSGTQLSVL.

In the case of this clone: At one end the junction does not follow the germline gene, possibly because of a read error. The chain links TRBV7-2 to TRBJ1-4, with no clear D. In germline, CDR1 is SGHTA, CDR2 FQGNSA. The CDR3 covers 17 residues. CDR3 in DNA: TGTGCCAGCAGCGCCCTGGGAGGGCCAAGGACTAATGAAAAACTGCTTTTT. This codes for CASSALGGPRTNEKLLF.

This clone was counted only a few times. V gene TRBV6-6 combines with J gene TRBJ1-5, with unresolved D. In germline, CDR1 is MNHNY, CDR2 SVGAGI (reference sequence). There are 11 residues in the CDR3. Between the trimmed V and J ends, which lost 6 bases and 7 bases, there was a span of 7 bases. The CDR3 nucleotides are TGTGCCAGCAGCCCAGGACAGCCCCAGCATTTT. Amino acids: CASSPGQPQHF.

This clone was detected only once. The genes are TRBV11-3 and TRBJ2-1; unclear D gene. Looked up from germline, CDR1 is SGHNT and CDR2 is YENEEA. This CDR3 contains 13 residues. V lost 3 bases to trimming and J lost 6 bases, with 9 bases between them. DNA of the CDR3: TGTGCCAGCAGCTTTTACTTCCCCAATGAGCAGTTCTTC. Translating it yields CASSFYFPNEQFF.

In its sample, this clone was seen a few times. The chain recombines TRBV13 with TRBJ2-5; 9 bases match TRBD2. CDR3 length: 16 amino acids. Trimming took 4 bases from V and 5 from J; bases not matched to a gene: 11. Germline V gene sequence: CDR1 PRHDT, CDR2 FYEKMQ (reference sequence). Written as DNA, the CDR3 is TGTGCCAGCAGCTCTAGCGGGATCGGTAAGCGGGAGACCCAGTACTTC. Its translation is CASSSSGIGKRETQYF.

The rearrangement joins TRBV7-8 to TRBJ1-2; D remains unclear. Trimming shortened V by 1 base and J by 4 bases, and 13 bases separated the two germline ends. The CDR3 is made up of 15 amino acids. Germline assignment: CDR1 SGHVS and CDR2 FQNEAQ. The CDR3 here is CASSLGRGSLYGYTF. CDR3 nucleotides: TGTGCCAGCAGCTTAGGACGGGGATCCCTCTATGGCTACACCTTC. The complete variable domain, with remaining parts taken from reference TRBV7-8 and TRBJ1-2, reads GAGVSQSPRYKVAKRGQDVALRCDPISGHVSLFWYQQALGQGPEFLTYFQNEAQLDKSGLPSDRFFAERPEGSVSTLKIQRTQQEDSAVYLCASSLGRGSLYGYTFGSGTRLTVV.